Below are 27 T cell receptor beta chains sequenced from a single sample in a study of blood T cell repertoires in COVID-19. Some clones are missing from TCRdb's copy, which holds only in-frame ones; the method was immunoSEQ multiplex PCR. This sample yields about 39,000 clones, of which roughly 80% are seen a single time; approximately 11% belongs to the top ten. The sequenced sample was peripheral blood. These receptors all stem from a man in his 60s in a cohort sampled during active COVID-19.

The chain combines TRBV27 with TRBJ2-1; 9 bases agree with TRBD2. The V gene end was trimmed by 2 bases and the J gene end by 6 bases; junction bases not matched to a gene: 11. The CDR3 totals 17 residues. From germline, CDR1 is MNHEY and CDR2 SMNVEV (reference sequence). Here the CDR3 DNA reads TGTGCCAGCAGTTTAGGGACTAGCCGAGCTTTTTCCAATGAGCAGTTCTTC. It specifies CASSLGTSRAFSNEQFF.

This sequence joins TRBV27 and TRBJ2-7; 13 bases align to TRBD2. Germline CDR1 reads MNHEY; CDR2 reads SMNVEV (reference sequence). Unmatched junction bases numbered 0, after V lost 2 bases and J lost 2 bases. The CDR3 is made up of 15 amino acids. CDR3 loop: CASSLGTSGTYEQYF. The CDR3 DNA is TGTGCCAGCAGTTTAGGGACTAGCGGGACCTACGAGCAGTACTTC.

The rearrangement uses TRBV11-2 and TRBJ2-7; unclear D gene. V was cut by 5 bases and J by 2 bases, with 13 bases left in between. The CDR3 runs to 14 residues. Germline CDR1 is SGHAT and CDR2 is FQNNGV. The DNA of the CDR3 is TGTGCCAGCAGCCAATTCAGCGTACCCTACGAGCAGTACTTC. Protein product: CASSQFSVPYEQYF.

The rearrangement joins TRBV30 to TRBJ2-3, with D possibly matching TRBD2 (5 bases). In germline, CDR1 is GTSNPN, CDR2 SVGIG (reference sequence). Trimming pared 0 bases from V and 6 bases from J, leaving 16 bases between. The CDR3 covers 15 residues. The CDR3 protein is CAWSVERASGDTQYF. The CDR3 DNA follows: TGTGCCTGGAGTGTAGAGAGGGCCTCTGGCGATACGCAGTATTTT. Supplemented by reference TRBV30 and TRBJ2-3, the full variable domain reads SQTIHQWPATLVQPVGSPLSLECTVEGTSNPNLYWYRQAAGRGLQLLFYSVGIGQISSEVPQNLSASRPQDRQFILSSKKLLLSDSGFYLCAWSVERASGDTQYFGPGTRLTVL.

The J gene is TRBJ2-2, the V gene TRBV3-1 (or the pseudogene TRBV3-2); no definite D call. This CDR3 spans 11 amino acids. CDR1 and CDR2 (germline): LGHDT, YNNKEL (reference sequence). V lost 1 base, J lost 8 bases, and 2 bases lay in between. DNA of the CDR3: TGTGCCAGCAGCCAAGTAGGGGAGCTGTTTTTT. Residues: CASSQVGELFF.

V gene TRBV18 combines with J gene TRBJ2-7; D is uncertain. Germline CDR1 KGHSH, CDR2 LQKENI. The CDR3 covers 14 residues. The ends were cut back, 3 bases at V and 3 bases at J, with 12 bases in the middle. In DNA, the CDR3 is TGTGCCAGCTCACCTACGCAACAGAACTACGAGCAGTACTTC. The encoded protein is CASSPTQQNYEQYF. Looking up the rest from reference TRBV18 and TRBJ2-7 gives the full variable domain: NAGVMQNPRHLVRRRGQEARLRCSPMKGHSHVYWYRQLPEEGLKFMVYLQKENIIDESGMPKERFSAEFPKEGPSILRIQQVVRGDSAAYFCASSPTQQNYEQYFGPGTRLTVT.

The genes are TRBV9 and TRBJ2-7, with 8 bases that match TRBD2. With 0 bases clipped from V and 2 bases from J, the junction kept 10 bases outside the gene matches. CDR1 is SGDLS and CDR2 is YYNGEE in the germline V gene. The CDR3 covers 17 residues. The CDR3 reads CASSVVGSSGGPYEQYF. The DNA of the CDR3 is TGTGCCAGCAGCGTAGTAGGGTCGAGCGGGGGCCCCTACGAGCAGTACTTC.

This chain uses TRBV4-1 with TRBJ2-7; 11 bases align to TRBD1. The trim removed 3 bases at V and 6 bases at J, leaving 7 bases unmatched. The length of the CDR3 is 15 residues. Germline V gene lookup returns CDR1 MGHRA and CDR2 YSYEKL. The CDR3 sequence: CASSQSGQGVREQYF. The CDR3 region has the DNA TGCGCCAGCAGCCAGTCGGGACAGGGGGTCCGCGAGCAGTACTTC.

V is TRBV11-2 and J is TRBJ2-1; 12 nucleotides match TRBD2. V was clipped by 5 bases and J by 7 bases; unmatched bases: 9. Germline CDR1 and CDR2: SGHAT and FQNNGV. The CDR3 extends over 16 amino acids. In nucleotides, the CDR3 is TGTGCCAGCAGCGGGAGGACTAGCGGGATTTTGAATGAGCAGTTCTTC. As protein: CASSGRTSGILNEQFF.

The chain's CDR3 is CASSLGLTYSDEQFF. DNA for the CDR3: TGTGCCAGCAGTTTAGGTCTTACCTACTCCGATGAGCAGTTCTTC. The chain recombines TRBV28 with TRBJ2-1; D gene ambiguous. V was clipped by 2 bases and J by 8 bases, with 16 bases between them. Per the germline V gene, CDR1 is MDHEN and CDR2 is SYDVKM. There are 15 residues in the CDR3.

The chain has TRBV10-2 and TRBJ2-6, with 7 bases identical to TRBD2. This CDR3 has 19 residues. With V trimmed by 5 bases and J by 4 bases, 17 bases remained unmatched. Germline CDR1 is WSHSY and CDR2 is SAAADI. The CDR3 region is CASSRAGTNYGSGANVLTF. Written as DNA, the CDR3 is TGCGCCAGCAGTCGAGCGGGGACCAACTATGGGTCCGGGGCCAACGTCCTGACTTTC.

The genes are TRBV13 and TRBJ2-2; 10 nucleotides agree with TRBD2. The CDR3 sequence is 18 residues long. Germline values: CDR1 PRHDT, CDR2 FYEKMQ (reference sequence). V lost 5 bases to trimming and J lost 0 bases; unmatched junction nucleotides: 9. The CDR3, as DNA: TGTGCCAGCAGCCCCGGGCTAGCGGGGGCCTCGAACACCGGGGAGCTGTTTTTT. Its translation: CASSPGLAGASNTGELFF.

The genes are TRBV7-2 and TRBJ2-1, with D possibly matching TRBD1 (5 bases). Looked up from germline, CDR1 is SGHTA and CDR2 is FQGNSA. Trimming pared 1 base from V and 6 bases from J, leaving 13 bases between. The CDR3 totals 15 residues. DNA of the CDR3: TGTGCCAGCAGCTTAGAATCAGGGCGTAGCAATGAGCAGTTCTTC. It translates to CASSLESGRSNEQFF.

This rearrangement joins TRBV7-2 to TRBJ2-5, with D perhaps matching TRBD2 (7 bases). The CDR3 sequence is 15 residues long. Trimming cost V 5 bases and J 6 bases, with 19 bases left between them. CDR1 is SGHTA, CDR2 FQGNSA, per germline. This CDR3 is CASSPSTGRGKTQYF. The CDR3 DNA follows: TGTGCCAGCAGCCCTTCCACAGGGAGGGGAAAGACCCAGTACTTC.

The chain is built from TRBV3-1 (or the pseudogene TRBV3-2) and TRBJ2-5; unclear D gene. CDR3 length: 12 amino acids. The germline V and J ends were trimmed by 4 bases and 4 bases, with 7 bases remaining between them. Germline V lookup: CDR1 LGHDT, CDR2 YNNKEL (reference sequence). The CDR3 sequence: CASSRLGETQYF. DNA of the CDR3: TGTGCCAGCAGCCGCCTAGGAGAGACCCAGTACTTC.

V usage is TRBV4-3 and J usage is TRBJ2-1; TRBD1 matches at 9 bases. There are 14 residues in the CDR3. Per germline, CDR1 LGHNA and CDR2 YSLEER. After removal of 6 bases from V and 8 bases from J, the junction contained 8 bases not matched to a gene. The DNA of the CDR3 is TGCGCCAGCAGTGCAGGACAGGGGAAGGATGAGCAGTTCTTC. It is translated as CASSAGQGKDEQFF.

This chain uses TRBV2 with TRBJ2-5; tentatively, D is TRBD1 (6 bases). The V end was cut by 4 bases, the J end by 5 bases, with 11 bases between. Germline assignment: CDR1 SNHLY and CDR2 FYNNEI. The CDR3 has 13 amino acids. The CDR3 protein is CASSVQGSETQYF. In DNA, the CDR3 is TGTGCCAGCAGTGTACAGGGCTCCGAGACCCAGTACTTC.

The genes are TRBV6-5 and TRBJ1-2; 9 bases align to TRBD1. This CDR3 spans 14 amino acids. Germline CDR1 is MNHEY and CDR2 is SVGAGI. Trimming removed 6 bases from V and 8 bases from J; junction bases left unmatched: 10. The CDR3 spells CASRGGQGRIGYTF. The DNA of the CDR3 is TGTGCCAGCAGAGGAGGACAGGGGAGGATAGGCTACACCTTC.

This sequence joins TRBV6-4 and TRBJ2-3, with D maybe TRBD1 (7 bases). Trimming removed 0 bases from V and 1 base from J, with 14 bases in between. Germline loops: CDR1 MRHNA, CDR2 SNTAGT. The CDR3 runs to 17 residues. The CDR3 is CASSDSMEGARTDTQYF. CDR3 DNA: TGTGCCAGCAGTGACTCGATGGAGGGGGCCCGCACAGATACGCAGTATTTT.

V usage is TRBV29-1 and J usage is TRBJ2-1, with TRBD1 identical over 10 bases. Germline CDR1 and CDR2: SQVTM and ANQGSEA. The CDR3 spans 12 residues. V dropped 7 bases and J dropped 9; count of bases not matched to a gene: 6. This chain's CDR3 is CSGGTGVGEQFF. The CDR3 region has the DNA TGCAGCGGTGGGACAGGGGTTGGTGAGCAGTTCTTC.

The chain joins TRBV6-5 to TRBJ2-7; 7 nucleotides agree with TRBD2. CDR1 is MNHEY, CDR2 SVGAGI, per germline. J lost 7 bases, V lost 0 bases, and 12 bases had no gene match. The CDR3 spans 16 residues. Here the CDR3 DNA reads TGTGCCAGCAGTTACTCGAGATTCGGGACTACGGGGGAGCAGTACTTC. It translates to CASSYSRFGTTGEQYF.

The V call is TRBV11-3, the J call TRBJ2-1; 11 bases agree with TRBD2. The CDR3 has 14 amino acids. Germline assignment: CDR1 SGHNT and CDR2 YENEEA. With V trimmed by 5 bases and J by 14 bases, 11 bases remained unmatched. The CDR3: CASSRTSGGPREFF. The CDR3 DNA is TGTGCCAGCAGCCGTACTAGCGGGGGACCTAGGGAGTTCTTC.

The chain joins TRBV9 to TRBJ1-2, with D unresolved. The CDR3 has 13 residues. V was clipped by 0 bases and J by 4 bases, with 7 bases between them. Germline CDR1 is SGDLS and CDR2 is YYNGEE. The CDR3 DNA sequence: TGTGCCAGCAGCGTAGAGGGAGGCTATGGCTACACCTTC. Translated: CASSVEGGYGYTF.

There are a few counts of this clone. This chain uses TRBV4-1 with TRBJ1-3; D may be TRBD1 (5 bases). CDR1 is MGHRA, CDR2 YSYEKL, per germline. The CDR3 has 16 amino acids. Between the trimmed V and J ends, which lost 4 bases and 2 bases, there was a span of 15 bases. This CDR3 is CASSPTLGATGNTIYF. The DNA of the CDR3 is TGCGCCAGCAGCCCGACGTTAGGGGCGACTGGAAACACCATATATTTT.

The chain carries TRBV21-1 and TRBJ1-6. TRBV21-1 is shown as a pseudogene. This CDR3 region has 16 residues. The CDR3 DNA is TGTGCCAGCAGCAACCGGTCGGGAGGTACCCTAAGGGCCCTCCACTTT. Translating gives CASSNRSGGTLRALHF.

This clone was seen a few times. This rearrangement joins TRBV6-2 or TRBV6-3 to TRBJ1-1, with D maybe TRBD1 (6 bases). There are 15 residues in the CDR3. V lost 5 bases and J 1 base, leaving 14 bases between the germline ends. CDR1 MNHEY and CDR2 SVGEGT come from the germline V gene. Here the CDR3 reads CASSARGHQNTEAFF. In DNA, the CDR3 is TGTGCCAGCAGTGCACGGGGACACCAGAACACTGAAGCTTTCTTT.

This chain uses TRBV18 with TRBJ1-3; D is unresolved. The CDR3 consists of 14 residues. Germline CDR1 is KGHSH and CDR2 is LQKENI. The V gene lost 4 bases and the J gene lost 1 base, with 8 bases spanning the gap. CDR3 protein: CASSRGRSGNTIYF. DNA of the CDR3: TGTGCCAGCTCACGAGGGCGATCTGGAAACACCATATATTTT.